Below, 27 T cell receptor beta chains from the same sample are listed, as sequenced in a study of T cell repertoires in cytomegalovirus infection. TCRdb independently ran MiXCR on the reads; one entry per CDR3 protein. The sample includes hundreds of thousands of distinct CDR3 sequences, 15% to 20% of them seen just once. Input material: PBMCs. Source of these receptors: a human donor in good health (CMV status not recorded). Some clones in this sample may be carry-over from other donors' samples.

This clonotype came up many times. V usage is TRBV7-2 and J usage is TRBJ1-2; 9 positions match TRBD1. The CDR3 contains 15 residues. Germline-derived CDR1 and CDR2 are SGHTA and FQGNSA. V lost 5 bases, J lost 4 bases, and 8 bases stayed unmatched. The CDR3 DNA reads as TGTGCCAGCAGCCTCCCGACAGGGGGGGCCTATGGCTACACCTTC. Translating gives CASSLPTGGAYGYTF.

To note about this clonotype: This clone may be a read error of a much larger clone one base away. The genes are TRBV7-2 and TRBJ2-1; 7 bases fit TRBD2. Per germline, CDR1 SGHTA and CDR2 FQGNSA. CDR3 length: 14 amino acids. The CDR3 loop is CASSPFSEKRGASF. The CDR3 nucleotides are TGTGCCAGCAGCCCCTTTTCAGAAAAGCGGGGAGCCTCCTTC.

There are many counts of this clonotype. The rearrangement links TRBV6-1 to TRBJ1-2; D gene ambiguous. Germline loops: CDR1 MNHNS, CDR2 SASEGT. The CDR3 covers 14 residues. The germline V and J ends were trimmed by 8 bases and 4 bases, with 17 bases remaining between them. The CDR3, as DNA: TGTGCCAGCGGCGTAGCGGGCTCGATCTATGGCTACACCTTC. Translating gives CASGVAGSIYGYTF.

This clonotype was observed many times. The V and J genes are TRBV7-6 and TRBJ2-3; D is ambiguous. Trimming shortened V by 1 base and J by 6 bases, and 20 bases separated the two germline ends. CDR1 and CDR2 from the germline V gene are SGHVS and FNYEAQ. The CDR3 is 17 residues long. CDR3 residues: CASSLERAPTVLDTQYF. The CDR3 coding sequence is TGTGCCAGCAGCTTAGAGCGAGCCCCGACTGTTTTGGATACGCAGTATTTT.

The chain recombines TRBV19 with TRBJ2-2; D gene uncertain. Trimming left V 6 bases short and J 6 bases short, with 8 bases between. The CDR3 length is 12 residues. The germline V gene encodes CDR1 LNHDA and CDR2 SQIVND (reference sequence). CDR3 nucleotides: TGTGCCAGTAGCCTCAATGCCGGGGAGCTGTTTTTT. This gives the protein CASSLNAGELFF.

The chain recombines TRBV6-2 or TRBV6-3 with TRBJ2-3; possibly TRBD2 for D (5 bases). Germline V gives CDR1 MNHEY, CDR2 SVGEGT. Trimming left V 5 bases short and J 1 base short, with 13 bases between. CDR3 size: 15 residues. The DNA for the CDR3 is TGTGCCAGCAGTGAAACTAGATCGGGCACAGATACGCAGTATTTT. Translated: CASSETRSGTDTQYF.

This clonotype was seen repeatedly, ten times or more. This CDR3 reads CASSYSGGQGTDTQYF. CDR3 DNA sequence: TGTGCCAGCAGTTACTCGGGGGGACAGGGTACAGATACGCAGTATTTT. The rearrangement joins TRBV6-5 to TRBJ2-3; 9 bases fit TRBD1. After removal of 0 bases from V and 3 bases from J, the junction contained 4 bases not matched to a gene. This CDR3 has 16 residues. Germline CDR1 and CDR2: MNHEY and SVGAGI.

This clonotype showed up many times. The chain links TRBV5-4 to TRBJ2-7, with 8 positions matching TRBD1. This CDR3 region has 15 residues. Trimming at V came to 0 bases and at J to 5 bases, leaving 7 bases not matched to a gene. Germline CDR1 reads SGHNT; CDR2 reads YYREEE (reference sequence). The CDR3 region has the DNA TGTGCCAGCAGCTTGGTAAATCAGGGGGCGGACGAGCAGTACTTC. Residues: CASSLVNQGADEQYF. The full variable domain, rest sourced from reference TRBV5-4 and TRBJ2-7, is ETGVTQSPTHLIKTRGQQVTLRCSSQSGHNTVSWYQQALGQGPQFIFQYYREEENGRGNFPPRFSGLQFPNYSSELNVNALELDDSALYLCASSLVNQGADEQYFGPGTRLTVT.

This chain connects TRBV20-1 to TRBJ1-4; D is undetermined. Germline CDR1 is DFQATT and CDR2 is SNEGSKA (reference sequence). V was cut by 0 bases and J by 4 bases, with 15 bases left in between. CDR3 size: 16 residues. Here the CDR3 reads CSARDGGVRDNEKLFF. CDR3 bases: TGCAGTGCTAGAGATGGAGGCGTTCGGGATAATGAAAAACTGTTTTTT.

The chain combines TRBV20-1 with TRBJ1-4, with 7 nucleotides matching TRBD1. In germline, CDR1 is DFQATT, CDR2 SNEGSKA (reference sequence). V shed 5 bases, J shed 5 bases, and the junction held 8 bases outside the gene matches. The CDR3 consists of 14 residues. The CDR3 protein is CSAPDPTGNEKLFF. Here the CDR3 DNA reads TGCAGTGCTCCCGACCCGACAGGGAATGAAAAACTGTTTTTT.

This clonotype appeared many times. The chain links TRBV7-9 to TRBJ2-3; 9 bases fit TRBD1. Germline V gene lookup returns CDR1 SEHNR and CDR2 FQNEAQ (reference sequence). The CDR3 covers 15 residues. V was clipped by 5 bases and J by 5 bases; unmatched bases: 8. The CDR3 region is CASSRGGTGKDTQYF. The CDR3 nucleotides read TGTGCCAGCAGCCGCGGCGGGACAGGGAAAGATACGCAGTATTTT. The full variable domain, with the rest looked up from reference TRBV7-9 and TRBJ2-3, is DTGVSQNPRHKITKRGQNVTFRCDPISEHNRLYWYRQTLGQGPEFLTYFQNEAQLEKSRLLSDRFSAERPKGSFSTLEIQRTEQGDSAMYLCASSRGGTGKDTQYFGPGTRLTVL.

The J gene is TRBJ1-1, the V gene TRBV19; TRBD1 might be the D (5 bases). The germline V and J ends were trimmed by 3 bases and 0 bases, with 11 bases remaining between them. This CDR3 contains 15 residues. CDR1 and CDR2 (germline): LNHDA, SQIVND (reference sequence). In DNA, the CDR3 is TGTGCCAGTAGTATCCCAGACAGAATGAACACTGAAGCTTTCTTT. It translates to CASSIPDRMNTEAFF.

In regard to this clonotype: At one boundary the junction diverges from the germline segment, which might be a read error. The V and J genes are TRBV6-5 and TRBJ1-2; tentative D call: TRBD1 (5 bases). The CDR3 sequence is 15 residues long. Germline V lookup: CDR1 MNHEY, CDR2 SVGAGI. CDR3 amino acids: CASSNSGQLWGDYTF. In DNA, the CDR3 is TGTGCCAGCAGTAACTCGGGGCAGCTTTGGGGTGATTACACCTTC.

This clonotype was observed at least ten times. In nucleotides, the CDR3 is TGTGCCATCAGTGAGTCGTTACGGGGGGCCACTGAAGCTTTCTTT. Amino acids: CAISESLRGATEAFF. This rearrangement joins TRBV10-3 to TRBJ1-1; TRBD1 is a possible D gene (6 bases). The CDR3 runs to 15 residues. Trimming took off 0 bases at V and 4 bases at J, with 12 bases between the two ends. The germline V gene encodes CDR1 ENHRY and CDR2 SYGVKD.

The V call is TRBV12-3 or TRBV12-4, the J call TRBJ1-5, with D tentatively TRBD1 (6 bases). V was cut by 5 bases and J by 0 bases, with 11 bases left in between. The CDR3 is 15 residues long. This chain's CDR3 is CASSEADSSNQPQHF. DNA of the CDR3: TGTGCCAGCAGTGAGGCGGACAGTAGCAATCAGCCCCAGCATTTT.

Ten or more counts support this clonotype. J is TRBJ1-2 and V is TRBV28, with no clear D. The germline gives CDR1 MDHEN, CDR2 SYDVKM. Trimming stripped 6 bases from V and 0 bases from J, with 8 bases between. This CDR3 is built from 13 residues. CDR3 DNA: TGTGCCAGCAGAGCCAGCTCTAACTATGGCTACACCTTC. Its protein is CASRASSNYGYTF.

This clonotype showed up many times. This chain connects TRBV7-2 to TRBJ2-1; 9 bases line up with TRBD1. The germline V gene has CDR1 SGHTA and CDR2 FQGNSA. CDR3 length: 16 amino acids. The V segment lost 4 bases and the J segment 2 bases; nucleotides outside the gene matches: 6. For the CDR3, the DNA is TGTGCCAGCAGCTGGCCCGGGACAGGGACCTACAATGAGCAGTTCTTC. This encodes CASSWPGTGTYNEQFF.

This clonotype was recorded many times. The rearrangement uses TRBV14 and TRBJ2-2; no reliable D call. Germline loops: CDR1 SGHDN, CDR2 FVKESK. This CDR3 comprises 13 residues. Trimming pared 2 bases from V and 6 bases from J, leaving 7 bases between. In DNA, the CDR3 is TGTGCCAGCAGCCAAAGCTGGGCCGGGGAGCTGTTTTTT. Translated: CASSQSWAGELFF.

This clonotype was found many times. The CDR3 DNA is TGTGCTAGTGGTTTGGCATCTAGCGGGGGTCGCCGACAAACCTACGAGCAGTACTTC. It codes for CASGLASSGGRRQTYEQYF. The chain has TRBV12-5 and TRBJ2-7; 10 positions match TRBD2. V shed 1 base, J shed 2 bases, and the junction held 14 bases outside the gene matches. The germline gives CDR1 LGHNT, CDR2 FRNRAP. This CDR3 is 19 amino acids long.

This chain connects TRBV7-9 to TRBJ1-3, with D hard to call. The CDR3 runs 14 residues. The V gene's germline CDR1 is SEHNR and CDR2 FQNEAQ (reference sequence). Trimming took off 4 bases at V and 1 base at J, with 8 bases between the two ends. The DNA for the CDR3 is TGTGCCAGCAGCTCAGCGCAGTCTGGAAACACCATATATTTT. Its translation: CASSSAQSGNTIYF.

In its sample, this clonotype was seen many times. This sequence joins TRBV12-3 or TRBV12-4 and TRBJ2-3, with TRBD2 matching over 9 bases. The CDR3 runs to 13 residues. Trimming removed 5 bases from V and 4 bases from J; junction bases left unmatched: 1. CDR3 nucleotides: TGTGCCAGCAGTGGGACTAGCTCAGATACGCAGTATTTT. Amino acid sequence: CASSGTSSDTQYF.

This clonotype has a count of ten or more. The chain carries TRBV12-3 or TRBV12-4 and TRBJ1-5; TRBD1 is a possible D gene (6 bases). The CDR3 has 15 residues. V lost 3 bases and J 0 bases, leaving 9 bases between the germline ends. Here the CDR3 DNA reads TGTGCCAGCAGTTTCGGACAGCTTAGCAATCAGCCCCAGCATTTT. Its protein is CASSFGQLSNQPQHF.

This clonotype turned up a few times. The rearrangement joins TRBV28 to TRBJ2-7, with 7 bases that match TRBD1. Germline CDR1 and CDR2: MDHEN and SYDVKM. The CDR3 covers 14 residues. J was trimmed by 2 bases and V by 6 bases; bases with no gene match: 7. The CDR3 DNA is TGTGCCAGCAGCGCCGGGACAGCCACCTACGAGCAGTACTTC. This gives the protein CASSAGTATYEQYF. The full variable domain, rest sourced from reference TRBV28 and TRBJ2-7, is DVKVTQSSRYLVKRTGEKVFLECVQDMDHENMFWYRQDPGLGLRLIYFSYDVKMKEKGDIPEGYSVSREKKERFSLILESASTNQTSMYLCASSAGTATYEQYFGPGTRLTVT.

This clonotype was recorded at least ten times. The chain combines TRBV7-9 with TRBJ2-1; no clear D. CDR1 and CDR2 from the germline V gene are SEHNR and FQNEAQ (reference sequence). V shed 2 bases and J shed 7 bases, with 9 bases lying between them. The CDR3 loop spans 13 amino acids. CDR3 protein: CASSLSELNEQFF. CDR3 bases: TGTGCCAGCAGCTTATCTGAACTAAATGAGCAGTTCTTC.

The J gene is TRBJ2-5, the V gene TRBV20-1; TRBD2 agrees at 11 bases. Per the germline V gene, CDR1 is DFQATT and CDR2 is SNEGSKA (reference sequence). V dropped 5 bases and J dropped 4; count of bases not matched to a gene: 6. The CDR3 covers 14 residues. The CDR3 nucleotides read TGCAGTGCTCCGGAAACTAGCGGGGGAGAGACCCAGTACTTC. This gives the protein CSAPETSGGETQYF.

The chain carries TRBV5-1 and TRBJ1-1, with D unresolved. The CDR3 extends over 13 amino acids. CDR1 and CDR2 (germline): SGHRS, YFSETQ. The V end lost 4 bases, the J end lost 0 bases, and 7 bases lay between the germline ends. CDR3 sequence reads: CASSDQVNTEAFF. The CDR3, as DNA: TGCGCCAGCAGCGACCAAGTGAACACTGAAGCTTTCTTT.

In its sample, this clonotype was seen many times. V is TRBV7-2 and J is TRBJ2-2; 10 positions agree with TRBD1. The junction had 7 bases not matched to a gene; V was cut back by 5 bases and J by 4 bases. CDR3 length: 16 amino acids. Germline lookup yields CDR1 SGHTA and CDR2 FQGNSA. The chain's CDR3 is CASSLRQGAGTGELFF. For the CDR3, the DNA is TGTGCCAGCAGCCTGCGACAGGGGGCTGGCACCGGGGAGCTGTTTTTT.